These 8 T cell receptor beta chains were all obtained from the same sample, sequenced in a study of human T cells and chemical hapten exposure. TCRdb used MiXCR to reprocess the RACE reads, holding one entry per CDR3 protein. The sample yields around 80,000 distinct CDR3 sequences, approximately 8.6% seen once. Time point described: healthy volunteer bleed at 6 weeks. Whole blood, unfractionated, served as the material for total RNA extraction. Sequences were obtained from whole blood. All receptors derive from a male donor in good health. Some clones in this sample may be carry-over from other donors' samples.

Points on this clonotype: A much bigger clone sits one base away, suggesting this may be a read error. The chain has TRBV6-5 and TRBJ2-7, with 7 nucleotides matching TRBD1. CDR1 is MNHEY, CDR2 SVGAGI, per germline. This CDR3 has 14 residues. The CDR3 coding sequence is TGTGCCAGCAGTTCCGGGACAGCCGACTACGAGCGGTACTTC. Encoded protein: CASSSGTADYERYF.

This chain uses TRBV7-8 with TRBJ1-5, with a tentative D call TRBD1 (5 bases). Germline V gives CDR1 SGHVS, CDR2 FQNEAQ. CDR3 length: 15 residues. The ends were cut back, 1 base at V and 3 bases at J, with 10 bases in the middle. DNA for the CDR3: TGTGCCAGCAGCTTAGGGGACGGACACAATCAGCCCCAGCATTTT. Its protein is CASSLGDGHNQPQHF.

The chain uses TRBV9 and TRBJ2-7, with TRBD1 as a possible D gene (5 bases). From germline, CDR1 is SGDLS and CDR2 YYNGEE. The CDR3 runs to 14 residues. Trimming removed 0 bases at V and 6 bases at J, with 13 bases between. Here the CDR3 DNA reads TGTGCCAGCAGCGTAGGGGGCAGAGAAGGCGAGCAGTACTTC. Translated: CASSVGGREGEQYF. Filled out from reference TRBV9 and TRBJ2-7, the complete variable domain reads DSGVTQTPKHLITATGQRVTLRCSPRSGDLSVYWYQQSLDQGLQFLIQYYNGEERAKGNILERFSAQQFPDLHSELNLSSLELGDSALYFCASSVGGREGEQYFGPGTRLTVT.

The chain carries TRBV5-6 and TRBJ2-1, with D unresolved. Germline V lookup: CDR1 SGHDT, CDR2 YYEEEE. The CDR3 is made up of 14 amino acids. V lost 0 bases, J lost 9 bases, and 13 bases lay in between. CDR3 loop: CASSLGPEVVEQFF. CDR3 bases: TGTGCCAGCAGCTTGGGTCCCGAAGTGGTTGAGCAGTTCTTC.

There are a few counts of this clonotype. The chain employs TRBV3-2 and TRBJ2-2; the table names TRBD2, a call not compared with the DNA. TRBV3-2 is tagged as a pseudogene. The CDR3 has 20 residues. In nucleotides, the CDR3 is TGTGCCAGCAGCCAAAGCTGGGAACTAGCGGGTGACACGAACACCGGGGAGCTGTTTTTT. This sequence encodes CASSQSWELAGDTNTGELFF.

The genes are TRBV5-1 and TRBJ2-1; 11 bases are a match to TRBD1. Germline V gene data show CDR1 as SGHRS and CDR2 as YFSETQ. CDR3 size: 15 residues. After removal of 4 bases from V and 7 bases from J, the junction contained 7 bases not matched to a gene. CDR3 bases: TGCGCCAGCAGCGCCGGACAGGGGGCGATGAATGAGCAGTTCTTC. It is translated as CASSAGQGAMNEQFF.

At least ten counts were recorded for this clonotype. This chain uses TRBV29-1 with TRBJ2-3; 9 nucleotides match TRBD2. V shed 5 bases and J 1 base; nucleotides not matched to a gene: 13. Germline CDR1 SQVTM, CDR2 ANQGSEA. The CDR3 loop spans 17 amino acids. The CDR3 DNA reads as TGCAGCGTTCTCACCGCCTGGACTAGCGAGCGCACAGATACGCAGTATTTT. It codes for CSVLTAWTSERTDTQYF.

There are a few counts of this clonotype. V usage is TRBV6-2 or TRBV6-3 and J usage is TRBJ2-4, with 14 bases identical to TRBD2. The CDR3 consists of 16 residues. Germline CDR1 reads MNHEY; CDR2 reads SVGEGT. After removal of 5 bases from V and 6 bases from J, the junction contained 6 bases not matched to a gene. CDR3 in DNA: TGTGCCAGCAGTATGGGACTAGCGGGGGCAGGAAACATTCAGTACTTC. Its protein is CASSMGLAGAGNIQYF.